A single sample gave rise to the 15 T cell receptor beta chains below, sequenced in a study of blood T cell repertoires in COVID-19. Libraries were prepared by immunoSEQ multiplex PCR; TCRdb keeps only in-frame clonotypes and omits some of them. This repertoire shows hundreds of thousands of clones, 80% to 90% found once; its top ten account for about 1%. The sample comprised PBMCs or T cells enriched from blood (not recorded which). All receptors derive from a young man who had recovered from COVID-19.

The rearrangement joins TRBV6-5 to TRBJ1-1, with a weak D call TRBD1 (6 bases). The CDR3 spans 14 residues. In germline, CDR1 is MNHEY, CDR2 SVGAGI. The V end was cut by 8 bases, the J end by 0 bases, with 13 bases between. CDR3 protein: CASPPGHLNTEAFF. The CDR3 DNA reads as TGTGCCAGCCCTCCGGGACACTTGAACACTGAAGCTTTCTTT.

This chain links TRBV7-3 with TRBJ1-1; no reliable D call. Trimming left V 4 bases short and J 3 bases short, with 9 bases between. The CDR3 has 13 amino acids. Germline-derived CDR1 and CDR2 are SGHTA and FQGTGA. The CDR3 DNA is TGTGCCAGCAGCTCATCGTCGGACACTGAAGCTTTCTTT. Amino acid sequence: CASSSSSDTEAFF.

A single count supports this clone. The CDR3 nucleotides read TGTGCGGGCGGGAGCGTGCCCGGGGAGCTGTTTTTT. Translation gives CAGGSVPGELFF. The chain carries TRBV3-1 (or the pseudogene TRBV3-2) and TRBJ2-2; 7 bases match TRBD2. Germline CDR1 and CDR2: LGHDT and YNNKEL (reference sequence). CDR3 length: 12 residues.

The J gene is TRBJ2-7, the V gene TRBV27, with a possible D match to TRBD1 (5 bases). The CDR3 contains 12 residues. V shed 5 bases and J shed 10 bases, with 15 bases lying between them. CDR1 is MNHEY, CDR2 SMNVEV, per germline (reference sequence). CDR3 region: CASSTGDRVQYF. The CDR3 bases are TGTGCCAGCAGTACAGGTGATCGTGTCCAGTACTTC.

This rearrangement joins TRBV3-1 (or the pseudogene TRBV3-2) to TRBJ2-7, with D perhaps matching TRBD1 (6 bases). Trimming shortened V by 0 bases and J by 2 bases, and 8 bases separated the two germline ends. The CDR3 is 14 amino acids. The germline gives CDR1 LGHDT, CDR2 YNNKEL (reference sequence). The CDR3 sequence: CASSQENRAYEQYF. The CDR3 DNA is TGTGCCAGCAGCCAAGAAAACAGGGCCTACGAGCAGTACTTC.

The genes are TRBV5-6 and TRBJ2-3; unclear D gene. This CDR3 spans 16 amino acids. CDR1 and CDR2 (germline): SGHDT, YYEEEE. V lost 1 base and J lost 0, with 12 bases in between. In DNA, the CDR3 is TGTGCCAGCAGCTTGCGTCGGCAGGCCAGCACAGATACGCAGTATTTT. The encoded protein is CASSLRRQASTDTQYF.

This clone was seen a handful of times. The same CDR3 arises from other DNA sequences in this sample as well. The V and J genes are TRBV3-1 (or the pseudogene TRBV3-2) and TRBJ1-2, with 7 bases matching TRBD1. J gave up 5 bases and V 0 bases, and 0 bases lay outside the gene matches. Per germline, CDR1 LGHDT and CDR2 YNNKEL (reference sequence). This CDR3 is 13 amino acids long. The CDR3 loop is CASSQDRGYGYTF. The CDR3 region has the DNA TGTGCCAGCAGCCAAGACAGGGGGTATGGCTACACCTTC.

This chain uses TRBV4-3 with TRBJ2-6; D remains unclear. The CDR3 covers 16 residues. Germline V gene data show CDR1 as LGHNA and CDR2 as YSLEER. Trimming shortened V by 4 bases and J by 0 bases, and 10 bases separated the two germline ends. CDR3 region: CASSRTEFSGANVLTF. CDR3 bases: TGCGCCAGCAGCCGAACGGAGTTCTCTGGGGCCAACGTCCTGACTTTC.

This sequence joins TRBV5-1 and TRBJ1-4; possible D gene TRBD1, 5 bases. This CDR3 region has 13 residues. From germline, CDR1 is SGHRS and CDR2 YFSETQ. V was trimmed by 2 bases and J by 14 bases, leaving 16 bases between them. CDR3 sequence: CASSFRGGDRLFF. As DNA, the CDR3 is TGCGCCAGCAGCTTTAGAGGAGGGGATCGGCTGTTTTTT.

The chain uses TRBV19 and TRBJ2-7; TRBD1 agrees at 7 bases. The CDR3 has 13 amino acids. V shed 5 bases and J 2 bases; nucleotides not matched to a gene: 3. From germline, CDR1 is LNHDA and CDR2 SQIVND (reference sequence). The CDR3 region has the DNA TGTGCCAGTAGTTGGGACAGAGCCTACGAGCAGTACTTC. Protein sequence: CASSWDRAYEQYF.

The CDR3 loop reads CASSFYRGSWDEQFF. DNA for the CDR3: TGTGCCAGCAGCTTTTACCGGGGATCCTGGGATGAGCAGTTCTTC. V and J are TRBV6-2 or TRBV6-3 and TRBJ2-1, with a possible D match to TRBD2 (5 bases). The germline V gene has CDR1 MNHEY and CDR2 SVGEGT. Between the trimmed V and J ends, which lost 6 bases and 8 bases, there was a span of 20 bases. The CDR3 consists of 15 residues.

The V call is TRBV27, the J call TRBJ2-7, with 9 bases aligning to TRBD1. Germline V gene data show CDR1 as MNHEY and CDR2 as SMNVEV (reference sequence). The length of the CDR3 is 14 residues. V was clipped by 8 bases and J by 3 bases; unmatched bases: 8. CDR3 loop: CASGKTGGIYEQYF. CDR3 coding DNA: TGTGCCAGCGGAAAGACAGGGGGGATCTACGAGCAGTACTTC.

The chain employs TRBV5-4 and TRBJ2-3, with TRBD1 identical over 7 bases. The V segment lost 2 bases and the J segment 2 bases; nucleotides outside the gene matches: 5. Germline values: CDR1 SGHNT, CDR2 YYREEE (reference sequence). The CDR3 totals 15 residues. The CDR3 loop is CASSFPGQLTDTQYF. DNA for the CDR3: TGTGCCAGCAGCTTTCCGGGACAGCTCACAGATACGCAGTATTTT.

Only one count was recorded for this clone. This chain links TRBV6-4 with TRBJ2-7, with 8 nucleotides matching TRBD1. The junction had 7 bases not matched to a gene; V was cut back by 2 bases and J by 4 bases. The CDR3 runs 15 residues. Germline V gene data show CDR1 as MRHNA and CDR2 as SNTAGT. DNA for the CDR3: TGTGCCAGCAGTGACCCCCCCCAGGGGGCTTACGAGCAGTACTTC. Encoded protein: CASSDPPQGAYEQYF.

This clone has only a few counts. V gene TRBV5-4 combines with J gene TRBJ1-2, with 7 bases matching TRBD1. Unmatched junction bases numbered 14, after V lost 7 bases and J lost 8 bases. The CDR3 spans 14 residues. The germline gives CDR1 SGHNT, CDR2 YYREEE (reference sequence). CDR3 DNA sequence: TGTGCCAGCCGAAGACAGGGCGAAGGGGGGGGCTACACCTTC. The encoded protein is CASRRQGEGGGYTF.